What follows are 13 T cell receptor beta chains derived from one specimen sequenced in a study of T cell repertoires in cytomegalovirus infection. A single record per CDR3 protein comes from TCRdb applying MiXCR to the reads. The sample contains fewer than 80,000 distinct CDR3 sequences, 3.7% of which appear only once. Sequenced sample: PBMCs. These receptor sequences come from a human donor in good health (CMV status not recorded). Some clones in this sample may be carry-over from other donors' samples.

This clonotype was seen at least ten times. This CDR3 reads CASSLGQVLRGYTF. Here the CDR3 DNA reads TGTGCCAGCAGCTTAGGCCAGGTTCTTCGAGGCTACACCTTC. The chain employs TRBV7-2 and TRBJ1-2, with no clear D. CDR1 SGHTA and CDR2 FQGNSA come from the germline V gene. The CDR3 has 14 residues. V was cut by 1 base and J by 8 bases, with 14 bases left in between.

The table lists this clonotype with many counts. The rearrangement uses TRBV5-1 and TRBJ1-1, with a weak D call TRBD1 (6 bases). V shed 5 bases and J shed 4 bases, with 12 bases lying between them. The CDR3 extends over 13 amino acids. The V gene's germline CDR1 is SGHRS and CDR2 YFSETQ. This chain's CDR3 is CASRREGGTEAFF. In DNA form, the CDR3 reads TGCGCCAGCAGGCGTGAAGGGGGCACTGAAGCTTTCTTT.

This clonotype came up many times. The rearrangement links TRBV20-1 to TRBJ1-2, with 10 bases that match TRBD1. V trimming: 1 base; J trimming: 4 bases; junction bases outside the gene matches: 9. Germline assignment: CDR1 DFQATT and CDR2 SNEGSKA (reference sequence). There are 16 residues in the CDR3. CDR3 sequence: CSARGDRGLITYGYTF. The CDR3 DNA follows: TGCAGTGCTAGAGGAGACAGGGGGCTTATTACCTATGGCTACACCTTC.

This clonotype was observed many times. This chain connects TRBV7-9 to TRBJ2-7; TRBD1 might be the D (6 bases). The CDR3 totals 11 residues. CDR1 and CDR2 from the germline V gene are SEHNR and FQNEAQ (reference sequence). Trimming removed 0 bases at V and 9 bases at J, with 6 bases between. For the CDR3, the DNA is TGTGCCAGCAGCTTAGCAGGGGGGCAGTACTTC. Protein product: CASSLAGGQYF.

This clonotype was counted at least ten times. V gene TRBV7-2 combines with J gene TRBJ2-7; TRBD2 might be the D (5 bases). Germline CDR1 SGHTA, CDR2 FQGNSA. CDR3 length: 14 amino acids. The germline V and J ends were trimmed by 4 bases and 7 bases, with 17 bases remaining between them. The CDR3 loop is CASSSPGRTREQYF. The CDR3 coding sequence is TGTGCCAGCAGCTCCCCAGGACGTACTAGGGAGCAGTACTTC.

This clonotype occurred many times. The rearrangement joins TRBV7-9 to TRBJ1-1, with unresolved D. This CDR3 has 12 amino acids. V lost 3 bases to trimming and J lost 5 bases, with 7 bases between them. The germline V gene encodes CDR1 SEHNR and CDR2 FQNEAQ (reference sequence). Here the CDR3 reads CASSFSGTEAFF. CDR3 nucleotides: TGTGCCAGCAGCTTTAGTGGGACTGAAGCTTTCTTT.

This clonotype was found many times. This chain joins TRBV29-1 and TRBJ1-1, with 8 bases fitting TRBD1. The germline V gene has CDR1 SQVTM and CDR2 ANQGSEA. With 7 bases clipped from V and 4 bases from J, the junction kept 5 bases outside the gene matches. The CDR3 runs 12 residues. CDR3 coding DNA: TGCAGCGGGGGACAGGTACGCACTGAAGCTTTCTTT. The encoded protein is CSGGQVRTEAFF.

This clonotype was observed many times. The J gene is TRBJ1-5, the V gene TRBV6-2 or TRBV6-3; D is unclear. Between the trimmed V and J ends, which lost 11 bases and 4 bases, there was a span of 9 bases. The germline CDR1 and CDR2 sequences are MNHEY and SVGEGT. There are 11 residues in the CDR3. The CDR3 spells CAAGINQPQHF. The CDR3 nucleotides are TGTGCCGCCGGGATAAATCAGCCCCAGCATTTT.

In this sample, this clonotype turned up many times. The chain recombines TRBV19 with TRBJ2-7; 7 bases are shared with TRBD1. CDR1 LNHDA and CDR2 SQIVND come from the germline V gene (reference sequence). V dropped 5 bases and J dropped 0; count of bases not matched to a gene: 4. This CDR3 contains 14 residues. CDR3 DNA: TGTGCCAGTAGTCCGGGACAGAGCTCCTACGAGCAGTACTTC. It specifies CASSPGQSSYEQYF.

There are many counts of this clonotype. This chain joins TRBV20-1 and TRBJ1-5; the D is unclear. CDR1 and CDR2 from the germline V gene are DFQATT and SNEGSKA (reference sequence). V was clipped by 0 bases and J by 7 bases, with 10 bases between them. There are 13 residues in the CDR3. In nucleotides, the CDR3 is TGCAGTGCTAGAGATCAGAGGCGGCAGCCCCAGCATTTT. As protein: CSARDQRRQPQHF.

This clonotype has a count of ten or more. CDR3 loop: CASSISERYTEAFF. CDR3 DNA sequence: TGCGCCAGCAGCATAAGCGAGAGGTACACTGAAGCTTTCTTT. V gene TRBV4-3 combines with J gene TRBJ1-1; D unclear. This CDR3 spans 14 amino acids. Trimming left V 5 bases short and J 3 bases short, with 13 bases between. Germline CDR1 and CDR2: LGHNA and YSLEER.

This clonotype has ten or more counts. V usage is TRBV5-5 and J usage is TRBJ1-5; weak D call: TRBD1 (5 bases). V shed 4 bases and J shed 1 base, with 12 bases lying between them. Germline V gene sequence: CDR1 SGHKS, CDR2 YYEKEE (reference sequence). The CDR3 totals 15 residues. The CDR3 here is CASSLGVFSNQPQHF. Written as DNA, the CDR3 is TGTGCCAGCAGCCTAGGGGTTTTCAGCAATCAGCCCCAGCATTTT.

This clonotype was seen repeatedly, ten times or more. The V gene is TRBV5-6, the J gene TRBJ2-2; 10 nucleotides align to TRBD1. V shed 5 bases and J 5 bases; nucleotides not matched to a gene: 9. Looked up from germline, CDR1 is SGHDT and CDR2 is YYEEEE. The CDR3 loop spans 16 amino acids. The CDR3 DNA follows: TGTGCCAGCAGGACCGGGGACAGGGGAGGAACCGGGGAGCTGTTTTTT. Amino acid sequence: CASRTGDRGGTGELFF.